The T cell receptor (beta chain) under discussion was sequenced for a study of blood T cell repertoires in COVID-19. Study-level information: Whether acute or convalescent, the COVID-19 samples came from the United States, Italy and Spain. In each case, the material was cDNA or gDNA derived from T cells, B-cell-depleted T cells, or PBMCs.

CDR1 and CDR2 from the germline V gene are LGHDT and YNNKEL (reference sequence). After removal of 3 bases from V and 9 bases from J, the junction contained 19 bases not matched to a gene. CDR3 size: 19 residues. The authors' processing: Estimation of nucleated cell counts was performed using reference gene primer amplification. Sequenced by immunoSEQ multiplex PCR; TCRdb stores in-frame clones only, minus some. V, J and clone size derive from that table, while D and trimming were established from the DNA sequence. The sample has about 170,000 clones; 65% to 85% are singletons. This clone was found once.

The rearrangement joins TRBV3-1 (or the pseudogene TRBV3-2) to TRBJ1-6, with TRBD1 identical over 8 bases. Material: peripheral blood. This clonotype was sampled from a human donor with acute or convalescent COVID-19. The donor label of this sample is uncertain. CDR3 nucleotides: TGTGCCAGCAGCCACAAGGTCTGGGCAGGGGGCGCAGGTGGTTCACCCCTCCACTTT. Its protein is CASSHKVWAGGAGGSPLHF.